This TCR beta chain emerged from a study of somatic mutations in cytotoxic T cells in rheumatoid arthritis. The overall study: Sorted by flow to nearly 100% purity were some V beta antibody-stained T-cell populations, including V beta1+ cells sequenced for TCRB.

General study results and limits: There was no significant difference in CD8+ T-cell clonality between rheumatoid arthritis patients and age-matched healthy controls. For rheumatoid arthritis patients, the slight TRBV07 underrepresentation lacked multiple-comparison adjustment.

Losses at the gene ends were 8 bases for V and 5 bases for J; bases not matched to a gene: 8. CDR1 MGHRA and CDR2 YSYEKL come from the germline V gene. The length of the CDR3 is 14 residues. This clone was detected a few times. Antigen unknown. Clones were read by immunoSEQ multiplex PCR, and TCRdb kept only the in-frame ones, dropping some. The table lists around 19,000 clones, about two thirds of them singletons. The V and J genes are TRBV4-1 and TRBJ1-1; 10 nucleotides line up with TRBD1. What was sequenced was CD8+ T cells sorted from blood. The receptor comes from an adult with rheumatoid arthritis. The CDR3 region is CASFGGQGKTEAFF. The CDR3 coding sequence is TGCGCCAGCTTTGGGGGACAGGGGAAGACTGAAGCTTTCTTT.